Described below is a single TCR beta chain sequence and its context. Antigen unknown. The sample contains more than one DNA sequence encoding this CDR3. The assay used deep level. Sequencing was performed with immunoSEQ multiplex PCR; in TCRdb, only in-frame clones are kept and a portion is missing. This table holds 2 million to 2.5 million clones, under 95% found once. These data belong to a study of shared clonotypes between healthy human individuals. Study in general: Those who served as donors were two women and a few men between the ages of 18 and 49.

V shed 4 bases and J 1 base; nucleotides not matched to a gene: 2. Germline values: CDR1 SGHRS, CDR2 YFSETQ. This CDR3 is 14 amino acids long. Broader study findings: Unshared clonotypes carried lower generation probabilities than those common to all four donors.

The TCR originated in a young man in good health. Some clones in this sample may be carry-over from other donors' samples. The sequenced material came from naive CD4+ T cells from PBMCs. Subset indicated: CD45RA+ positively selected. The chain uses TRBV5-1 and TRBJ2-3; 8 bases fit TRBD1. The CDR3 DNA sequence: TGCGCCAGCAGCGGACAGGGTGGCACAGATACGCAGTATTTT. Translated, it gives CASSGQGGTDTQYF.